Below, 20 T cell receptor beta chains from the same sample are listed, as sequenced in a study of cytomegalovirus exposure and HLA in healthy donors. Vbeta (60) and Jbeta (13) primers were used in the PCR. The repertoire was sequenced with immunoSEQ multiplex PCR; TCRdb's copy has only in-frame clones and lacks some. The data show some 180,000 clones, around 83% seen once. The sequenced material came from PBMCs. All receptors derive from a man under 40 in good health and CMV-seropositive.

The chain recombines TRBV7-9 with TRBJ2-1; D possibly corresponds to TRBD1 (6 bases). Germline-derived CDR1 and CDR2 are SEHNR and FQNEAQ (reference sequence). The CDR3 runs to 13 residues. Trimming left V 7 bases short and J 2 bases short, with 9 bases between. This CDR3 reads CASTGTPYNEQFF. The CDR3 DNA is TGTGCCAGCACCGGGACACCCTACAATGAGCAGTTCTTC.

The V gene is TRBV7-9, the J gene TRBJ1-3, with 9 bases fitting TRBD1. The CDR3 is made up of 13 amino acids. Per germline, CDR1 SEHNR and CDR2 FQNEAQ (reference sequence). J gave up 8 bases and V 5 bases, and 4 bases lay outside the gene matches. The CDR3 DNA is TGTGCCAGCAGCCCGGGACAGGGTGACACCATATATTTT. This sequence encodes CASSPGQGDTIYF.

The chain uses TRBV4-2 and TRBJ1-5, with D perhaps TRBD1 (5 bases). Trimming took off 0 bases at V and 6 bases at J, with 21 bases between the two ends. This CDR3 contains 18 residues. Germline V gives CDR1 LGHNA, CDR2 YNFKEQ. CDR3 region: CASSQDQEGRAVSQPQHF. Written as DNA, the CDR3 is TGTGCCAGCAGCCAAGACCAGGAGGGCAGGGCGGTGAGTCAGCCCCAGCATTTT.

This rearrangement joins TRBV5-1 to TRBJ2-2, with D possibly matching TRBD1 (6 bases). V lost 4 bases and J 1 base, leaving 11 bases between the germline ends. Germline assignment: CDR1 SGHRS and CDR2 YFSETQ. This CDR3 has 15 residues. The CDR3 is CASSTGQRNTGELFF. DNA of the CDR3: TGCGCCAGCAGCACCGGACAGCGGAACACCGGGGAGCTGTTTTTT.

The chain joins TRBV27 to TRBJ1-5; a weak D match, TRBD1 (5 bases). Per the germline V gene, CDR1 is MNHEY and CDR2 is SMNVEV (reference sequence). This CDR3 has 14 amino acids. V lost 3 bases, J lost 5 bases, and 11 bases lay in between. The CDR3 nucleotides read TGTGCCAGCAGTTTGGTGGGGCTGGATCAGCCCCAGCATTTT. Translating gives CASSLVGLDQPQHF.

V gene TRBV7-8 combines with J gene TRBJ2-1, with 12 bases fitting TRBD2. The ends lost 5 bases at V and 10 bases at J; junction bases unmatched: 15. In germline, CDR1 is SGHVS, CDR2 FQNEAQ. CDR3 size: 17 residues. The CDR3: CASSPVIGTSGRSEQFF. The CDR3 nucleotides read TGTGCCAGCAGCCCGGTAATCGGAACTAGCGGGAGGAGCGAGCAGTTCTTC.

V is TRBV15 and J is TRBJ2-5, with 12 bases aligning to TRBD2. The J call is in doubt because the DNA end fits TRBJ2-7 better. The germline CDR1 and CDR2 sequences are LNHNV and YYDKDF (reference sequence). This CDR3 contains 16 residues. The CDR3 is CATSRGRTSGIPEQYF. The CDR3 region has the DNA TGTGCCACCAGCAGAGGCAGGACTAGCGGGATTCCCGAGCAGTACTTC.

The chain's CDR3 is CASSPLQGSYEQYF. For the CDR3, the DNA is TGTGCCAGCAGCCCCCTACAGGGATCCTACGAGCAGTACTTC. The V call is TRBV9, the J call TRBJ2-7; possible D gene TRBD1, 6 bases. V lost 4 bases, J lost 1 base, and 12 bases lay in between. Germline CDR1 is SGDLS and CDR2 is YYNGEE. This CDR3 spans 14 amino acids.

The gene calls are TRBV11-3 and TRBJ2-5; D gene uncertain. Germline lookup yields CDR1 SGHNT and CDR2 YENEEA. The CDR3 contains 15 residues. Deletions cut 1 base from V and 1 base from J, with 10 bases between. CDR3 DNA sequence: TGTGCCAGCAGCTTAGTCCCCGGTATCCAAGAGACCCAGTACTTC. Amino acids: CASSLVPGIQETQYF.

The chain carries TRBV6-1 and TRBJ2-6, with D tentatively TRBD1 (6 bases). The CDR3 has 20 amino acids. Germline values: CDR1 MNHNS, CDR2 SASEGT. Trimming removed 0 bases from V and 4 bases from J, with 22 bases in between. CDR3 sequence reads: CASSEALIKGVIYGANVLTF. CDR3 bases: TGTGCCAGCAGTGAAGCGCTAATAAAGGGGGTTATCTACGGGGCCAACGTCCTGACTTTC.

To note about this clone: Compared with germline, one end of the junction differs, possibly owing to a read error. Other DNA sequences of this sample code for an identical CDR3. The CDR3 nucleotides are TGTGCTAGCAGCTTAGGGACAGGTCAAGAGACCCAGTACTTC. It translates to CASSLGTGQETQYF. The chain is built from TRBV7-7 and TRBJ2-5; 8 bases align to TRBD1. The CDR3 is 14 amino acids. Germline values: CDR1 SSHAT, CDR2 FNYEAQ (reference sequence).

The rearrangement links TRBV7-2 to TRBJ2-7; D is possibly TRBD2 (5 bases). Trimming pared 5 bases from V and 3 bases from J, leaving 11 bases between. CDR1 SGHTA and CDR2 FQGNSA come from the germline V gene. The CDR3 has 13 residues. CDR3 in DNA: TGTGCCAGCAGCCGTGGGAGAGGCTACGAGCAGTACGTC. Translation: CASSRGRGYEQYV.

The chain has TRBV15 and TRBJ1-1; perhaps TRBD1 as D (6 bases). V was pared by 5 bases and J by 6 bases, with 22 bases between. CDR1 is LNHNV, CDR2 YYDKDF, per germline (reference sequence). This CDR3 has 16 residues. In DNA, the CDR3 is TGTGCCACCAGCCCCCACAAGGACGTTAGACAGGCTGAAGCTTTCTTT. Protein: CATSPHKDVRQAEAFF.

This clone appeared a few times. This chain joins TRBV19 and TRBJ1-5; 11 positions match TRBD1. The trim removed 5 bases at V and 3 bases at J, leaving 6 bases unmatched. Per the germline V gene, CDR1 is LNHDA and CDR2 is SQIVND (reference sequence). The CDR3 runs to 16 residues. CDR3 coding DNA: TGTGCCAGTAGTGCCTGGGACAGGGGGTCCAATCAGCCCCAGCATTTT. Translating gives CASSAWDRGSNQPQHF.

V usage is TRBV18 and J usage is TRBJ1-2, with D hard to call. The germline V and J ends were trimmed by 3 bases and 8 bases, with 22 bases remaining between them. The CDR3 sequence is 16 residues long. Germline assignment: CDR1 KGHSH and CDR2 LQKENI. The CDR3 DNA sequence: TGTGCCAGCTCACCTAAGCGTACGAAGGTGGATGCGGGCTACACCTTC. It is translated as CASSPKRTKVDAGYTF.

The V and J genes are TRBV11-1 and TRBJ2-5, with 8 bases matching TRBD2. CDR1 and CDR2 from the germline V gene are SGHAT and FQDESV (reference sequence). The length of the CDR3 is 18 residues. The V segment lost 4 bases and the J segment 5 bases; nucleotides outside the gene matches: 18. CDR3 region: CASSSPGVRGGLVETQYF. The CDR3 nucleotides are TGTGCCAGCAGCTCCCCGGGGGTTCGGGGGGGTTTGGTTGAGACCCAGTACTTC.

This chain links TRBV2 with TRBJ2-7, with 9 bases lining up with TRBD2. Trimming removed 4 bases from V and 2 bases from J; junction bases left unmatched: 9. Germline V lookup: CDR1 SNHLY, CDR2 FYNNEI. The CDR3 totals 16 residues. DNA of the CDR3: TGTGCCAGCAGTGGGCGGGGCGGGAGGGAGACCTACGAGCAGTACTTC. Translating gives CASSGRGGRETYEQYF.

This CDR3 is CASSPPGQAYNEQFF. The CDR3, as DNA: TGTGCCAGCAGCCCGCCGGGACAGGCCTACAATGAGCAGTTCTTC. The V and J genes are TRBV7-2 and TRBJ2-1, with 8 nucleotides matching TRBD1. Losses at the gene ends were 5 bases for V and 2 bases for J; bases not matched to a gene: 5. The CDR3 totals 15 residues. Germline-derived CDR1 and CDR2 are SGHTA and FQGNSA.

The chain joins TRBV10-3 to TRBJ2-3; tentatively, D is TRBD1 or TRBD2 (5 bases each). Trimming shortened V by 6 bases and J by 0 bases, and 10 bases separated the two germline ends. The CDR3 is made up of 14 amino acids. CDR1 and CDR2 from the germline V gene are ENHRY and SYGVKD. CDR3 nucleotide sequence: TGTGCCATCAGGGAGGCAGGGAGCACAGATACGCAGTATTTT. Its translation is CAIREAGSTDTQYF.

The chain has TRBV19 and TRBJ1-2; 8 nucleotides align to TRBD1. V was pared by 0 bases and J by 4 bases, with 7 bases of the junction left unmatched. Germline assignment: CDR1 LNHDA and CDR2 SQIVND (reference sequence). The CDR3 is made up of 16 amino acids. CDR3 in amino acids: CASSIEPGTGSYGYTF. The CDR3 region has the DNA TGTGCCAGTAGTATAGAGCCCGGGACAGGATCCTATGGCTACACCTTC.